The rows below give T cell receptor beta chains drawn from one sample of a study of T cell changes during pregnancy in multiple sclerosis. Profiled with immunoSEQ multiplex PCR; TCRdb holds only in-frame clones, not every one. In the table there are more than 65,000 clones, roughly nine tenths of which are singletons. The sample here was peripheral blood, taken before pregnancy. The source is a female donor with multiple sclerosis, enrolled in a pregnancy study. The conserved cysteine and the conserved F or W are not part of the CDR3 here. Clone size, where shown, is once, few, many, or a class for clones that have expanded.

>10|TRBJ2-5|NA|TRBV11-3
ASSTTTETQY
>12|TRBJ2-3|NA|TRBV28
ASSLGQPSDTQY
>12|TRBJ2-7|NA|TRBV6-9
ASSYRTRAYEQY
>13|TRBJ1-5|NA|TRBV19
ASSYGTGNNQPQH
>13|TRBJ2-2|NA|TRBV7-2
ASSEQGANTGELF
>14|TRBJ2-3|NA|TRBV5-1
ASSPGLAGGTDTQY
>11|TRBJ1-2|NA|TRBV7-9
ASSLGQNYGYT
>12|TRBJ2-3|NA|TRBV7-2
ASSLLRGTDTQY
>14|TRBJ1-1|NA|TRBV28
ASSLAGEGTNTEAF
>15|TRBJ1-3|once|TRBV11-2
ASSLLLQGRSGNTIY
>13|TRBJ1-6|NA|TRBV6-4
ASSDGDGGNSPLH
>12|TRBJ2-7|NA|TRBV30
AWKTAFGYNEQY
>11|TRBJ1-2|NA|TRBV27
ASSLTGNYGYT
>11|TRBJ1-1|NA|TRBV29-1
SVTKPMNTEAF
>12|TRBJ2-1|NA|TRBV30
AWSVTSGKNEQF
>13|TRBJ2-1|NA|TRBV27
ASSLSGRGNNEQF
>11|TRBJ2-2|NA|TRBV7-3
ASSLVAGGELF
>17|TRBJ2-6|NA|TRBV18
ASSTTGQGSSSGANVLT
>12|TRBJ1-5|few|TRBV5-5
ASSLQVSNQPQH
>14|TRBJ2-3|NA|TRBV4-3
ASSQEGGSALDTQY
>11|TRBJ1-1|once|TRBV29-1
SVSRGLGTEAF